This T cell receptor beta chain was obtained from a study of T cell changes during pregnancy in multiple sclerosis. Assay: immunoSEQ multiplex PCR; the TCRdb copy retains only in-frame clones and omits some. Of around 130,000 clones listed, around 97% are singletons. V lost 0 bases and J lost 6; bases outside the gene matches: 7. CDR1 and CDR2 from the germline V gene are LNHNV and YYDKDF (reference sequence). CDR3 length equals 16 residues. The genes are TRBV15 and TRBJ2-2, with 7 bases fitting TRBD2. The input for sequencing was peripheral blood, taken after pregnancy. This receptor was obtained from a female donor with multiple sclerosis, enrolled in a pregnancy study. The CDR3 is CATSRDRGRGAGELFF. The CDR3 DNA reads as TGTGCCACCAGCAGAGATCGCGGGAGAGGAGCCGGGGAGCTGTTTTTT. The whole variable domain, filled in from reference TRBV15 and TRBJ2-2, reads DAMVIQNPRYQVTQFGKPVTLSCSQTLNHNVMYWYQQKSSQAPKLLFHYYDKDFNNEADTPDNFQSRRPNTSFCFLDIRSPGLGDTAMYLCATSRDRGRGAGELFFGEGSRLTVL.